This TCR beta chain was captured in a study of cytomegalovirus exposure and HLA in healthy donors. Background on the study: Earlier, 180 million or so T cells were analyzed, and some 120 million unique TCR beta sequences were found among them.

The CDR3 spans 15 residues. CDR1 and CDR2 from the germline V gene are SGHTS and YDEGEE. The V segment lost 0 bases and the J segment 4 bases; nucleotides outside the gene matches: 5. The PCR was carried out with 60 Vbeta primers and 13 Jbeta primers. Using immunoSEQ multiplex PCR, the repertoire was profiled, and TCRdb retains in-frame clones only, with some absent. In the table there are 75,000 to 90,000 clones, about 77% of which are singletons. Material for sequencing was PBMCs. The genes are TRBV5-8 and TRBJ2-7, with 9 bases that match TRBD2. The receptor was derived from a man aged 50 or older in good health and CMV-seronegative. The CDR3 DNA is TGTGCCAGCAGCTTGGGGGCGGGGGGGCTTTACGAGCAGTACTTC. This codes for CASSLGAGGLYEQYF.